Many counts were recorded for the clone carrying this T cell receptor (beta chain). A read error is likely, as this CDR3 ends without the conserved phenylalanine or tryptophan. Unique molecular identifiers were incorporated when the TCRbeta library was constructed. MiXCR, run by TCRdb on the PCR reads, gives a single entry per CDR3 protein. The profile shows 70,000 to 95,000 distinct CDR3 sequences, 10% to 15% of them singletons. The source of the sample is a study of T-cell reconstitution after alpha-beta-depleted transplantation in children. Sequenced material: PBMCs from the stem cell graft donor, taken from the stem cell graft. This clonotype was sampled from a human donor who donated a stem cell graft to a child with inherited bone marrow failure.

The CDR3 nucleotides read TGTGCCAGCAGCGTAGAAGGTAGCGGGACCTACGAGCAGTACTCC. Translation: CASSVEGSGTYEQYS. The chain combines TRBV9 with TRBJ2-7, with 8 bases identical to TRBD2. The CDR3 spans 15 residues. Germline CDR1 reads SGDLS; CDR2 reads YYNGEE. J lost 2 bases, V lost 0 bases, and 4 bases had no gene match.